The rows below give T cell receptor beta chains drawn from one sample of a study of early T cells in non-severe SARS-CoV-2 infection. One entry per CDR3 protein results from TCRdb running MiXCR on the 5' RACE reads. Among 20,000 to 25,000 distinct CDR3 sequences listed, 4.8% were seen once. Sequenced material: whole blood. The source of these receptors is an adult who was a healthcare worker with PCR-confirmed SARS-CoV-2 infection or an uninfected control (not recorded which). Both conserved end residues are part of each CDR3. Each record gives: D gene, V gene, J gene, clone size, CDR3 protein, CDR3 DNA. The D gene is left open where the match is weak. Clone size, where shown, is once, few, many, or a class for clones that have expanded.

D: NA
V: TRBV11-1
J: TRBJ2-2
size: many
CDR3: CASSLAWLLTGELFF
DNA: TGTGCCAGCAGCTTAGCCTGGCTGCTGACCGGGGAGCTGTTTTTT

D: NA
V: TRBV11-2
J: TRBJ2-5
size: many
CDR3: CASSLDRDYQETQYF
DNA: TGTGCCAGCAGCTTAGACCGGGACTACCAAGAGACCCAGTACTTC

D: NA
V: TRBV2
J: TRBJ1-2
size: few
CDR3: CASSPGGEGYGYTF
DNA: TGTGCCAGCAGCCCCGGGGGGGAAGGCTATGGCTACACCTTC

D: TRBD1
V: TRBV7-9
J: TRBJ1-5
size: many
CDR3: CASSLSGGYQPQHF
DNA: TGTGCCAGCAGCTTATCAGGGGGTTATCAGCCCCAGCATTTT

D: TRBD2
V: TRBV30
J: TRBJ2-4
size: many
CDR3: CACLTSLAKNIQYF
DNA: TGTGCCTGCCTGACTAGCCTAGCCAAAAACATTCAGTACTTC

D: TRBD2
V: TRBV27
J: TRBJ2-7
size: NA
CDR3: CASSQAGARSYEQYF
DNA: TGTGCCAGCAGTCAAGCGGGGGCTAGGTCCTACGAGCAGTACTTC

D: TRBD1
V: TRBV27
J: TRBJ1-5
size: many
CDR3: CASSWTGGMQPQHF
DNA: TGTGCCAGCAGTTGGACAGGGGGCATGCAGCCCCAGCATTTT

D: NA
V: TRBV7-3
J: TRBJ1-1
size: NA
CDR3: CASSLQQGGYTEAFF
DNA: TGTGCCAGCAGCTTACAACAGGGCGGGTACACTGAAGCTTTCTTT

D: NA
V: TRBV4-1
J: TRBJ2-2
size: many
CDR3: CASSQPPRSRTGELFF
DNA: TGCGCCAGCAGCCAGCCCCCAAGATCCAGGACCGGGGAGCTGTTTTTT

D: NA
V: TRBV4-1
J: TRBJ1-1
size: many
CDR3: CASSQPGTRYTEAFF
DNA: TGCGCCAGCAGCCAACCTGGGACTCGGTACACTGAAGCTTTCTTT

D: NA
V: TRBV30
J: TRBJ2-7
size: many
CDR3: CAWSQGSGNYYEQYF
DNA: TGTGCCTGGAGTCAAGGCTCAGGAAACTACTACGAGCAGTACTTC

D: TRBD2
V: TRBV12-3/TRBV12-4
J: TRBJ2-3
size: few
CDR3: CASSHRTSGVGSTDTQYF
DNA: TGTGCCAGCAGTCACCGGACTAGCGGAGTAGGTAGTACAGATACGCAGTATTTT

D: TRBD1
V: TRBV4-1
J: TRBJ2-5
size: few
CDR3: CASSLGQGARETQYF
DNA: TGCGCCAGCAGCCTTGGACAGGGGGCAAGGGAGACCCAGTACTTC

D: NA
V: TRBV10-1
J: TRBJ2-3
size: few
CDR3: CASSASIADTQYF
DNA: TGCGCCAGCAGTGCTAGCATCGCAGATACGCAGTATTTT

D: NA
V: TRBV6-1
J: TRBJ1-1
size: many
CDR3: CASRAPGQVEAFF
DNA: TGTGCCAGCAGGGCCCCGGGGCAGGTTGAAGCTTTCTTT

D: NA
V: TRBV13
J: TRBJ1-1
size: few
CDR3: CASSLVRDGPFF
DNA: TGTGCCAGCAGCTTGGTTCGGGACGGCCCTTTCTTT

D: NA
V: TRBV7-3
J: TRBJ2-5
size: few
CDR3: CASSQTGRGETQYF
DNA: TGTGCCAGCAGCCAGACCGGGCGGGGAGAGACCCAGTACTTC

D: TRBD2
V: TRBV20-1
J: TRBJ2-1
size: NA
CDR3: CSASGLAGGQYNEQFF
DNA: TGCAGTGCTAGCGGACTAGCGGGGGGGCAGTACAATGAGCAGTTCTTC

D: NA
V: TRBV12-3/TRBV12-4
J: TRBJ1-2
size: few
CDR3: CASSPTEDYGYTF
DNA: TGTGCCAGCAGCCCGACAGAGGACTATGGCTACACCTTC

D: NA
V: TRBV3-1
J: TRBJ1-4
size: many
CDR3: CASSPGDGATNEKLFF
DNA: TGTGCCAGCAGCCCCGGGGACGGTGCAACTAATGAAAAACTGTTTTTT

D: NA
V: TRBV19
J: TRBJ2-2
size: NA
CDR3: CASSINGPVTGELFF
DNA: TGTGCCAGTAGTATAAACGGACCGGTAACCGGGGAGCTGTTTTTT

D: NA
V: TRBV3-1
J: TRBJ1-6
size: few
CDR3: CASSQVVQGSPLHF
DNA: TGTGCCAGCAGCCAAGTCGTACAGGGTTCACCCCTCCACTTT

D: TRBD1
V: TRBV20-1
J: TRBJ1-2
size: many
CDR3: CSASDVGTGASNYGYTF
DNA: TGCAGTGCCTCCGACGTCGGGACAGGCGCATCTAACTATGGCTACACCTTC

D: TRBD1
V: TRBV28
J: TRBJ2-7
size: NA
CDR3: CASSAQGTGAYEQYF
DNA: TGTGCCAGCAGTGCCCAAGGGACAGGGGCCTACGAGCAGTACTTC

D: NA
V: TRBV2
J: TRBJ1-1
size: many
CDR3: CASQRGLGSTEAFF
DNA: TGTGCCAGCCAACGGGGGCTGGGGAGCACTGAAGCTTTCTTT

D: NA
V: TRBV7-2
J: TRBJ1-4
size: NA
CDR3: CASSSPAFSYGKLFF
DNA: TGTGCCAGCAGCTCCCCAGCCTTTTCCTATGGAAAACTGTTTTTT

D: NA
V: TRBV7-8
J: TRBJ2-5
size: many
CDR3: CASSANPGLEETQYF
DNA: TGTGCCAGCAGCGCTAATCCGGGACTTGAAGAGACCCAGTACTTC

D: NA
V: TRBV10-3
J: TRBJ2-3
size: NA
CDR3: CAISESGDTQYF
DNA: TGTGCCATCAGTGAGTCGGGGGATACGCAGTATTTT

D: NA
V: TRBV5-1
J: TRBJ1-2
size: many
CDR3: CASSPGFSLNYGYTF
DNA: TGCGCCAGCAGCCCCGGTTTCAGTCTTAACTATGGCTACACCTTC

D: TRBD1
V: TRBV5-1
J: TRBJ2-2
size: few
CDR3: CASSLLGQANTGELFF
DNA: TGCGCCAGCAGCTTGTTGGGACAGGCGAACACCGGGGAGCTGTTTTTT

D: NA
V: TRBV5-1
J: TRBJ1-5
size: many
CDR3: CASSLSGGGGQPQHF
DNA: TGCGCCAGCAGCTTGTCGGGGGGAGGCGGTCAGCCCCAGCATTTT

D: NA
V: TRBV5-1
J: TRBJ2-1
size: many
CDR3: CASSLEWGQQINF
DNA: TGCGCCAGCAGCTTGGAGTGGGGGCAGCAGATTAACTTC

D: NA
V: TRBV10-1
J: TRBJ1-1
size: many
CDR3: CASQRQYRAVGNTEAFF
DNA: TGCGCCAGCCAGAGACAATACAGAGCCGTAGGGAACACTGAAGCTTTCTTT

D: TRBD1
V: TRBV12-3/TRBV12-4
J: TRBJ2-4
size: many
CDR3: CASRGTGEVDIQYF
DNA: TGTGCCAGCAGGGGGACAGGCGAGGTGGACATTCAGTACTTC

D: TRBD2
V: TRBV6-2/TRBV6-3
J: TRBJ2-4
size: NA
CDR3: CASSSGLAGVVTKNIQYF
DNA: TGTGCCAGCAGTTCTGGACTAGCGGGGGTCGTTACCAAAAACATTCAGTACTTC

D: TRBD1
V: TRBV7-2
J: TRBJ1-6
size: many
CDR3: CASSLGTGYSPLHF
DNA: TGTGCCAGCAGCTTGGGGACAGGGTATTCACCCCTCCACTTT